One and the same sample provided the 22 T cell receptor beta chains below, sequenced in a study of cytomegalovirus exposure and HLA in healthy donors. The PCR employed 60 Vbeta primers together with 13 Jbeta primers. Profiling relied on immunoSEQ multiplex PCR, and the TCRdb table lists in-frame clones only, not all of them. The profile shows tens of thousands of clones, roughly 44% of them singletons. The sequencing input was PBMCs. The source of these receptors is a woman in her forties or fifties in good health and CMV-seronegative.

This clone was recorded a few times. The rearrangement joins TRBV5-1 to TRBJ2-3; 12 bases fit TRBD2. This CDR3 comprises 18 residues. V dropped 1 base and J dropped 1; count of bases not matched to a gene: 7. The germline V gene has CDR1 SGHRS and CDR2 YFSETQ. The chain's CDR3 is CASSLPGLAGIGTDTQYF. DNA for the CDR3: TGCGCCAGCAGCTTGCCCGGACTAGCGGGAATAGGCACAGATACGCAGTATTTT.

The CDR3 sequence is CASSPRSGLGDRNEQFF. The CDR3 DNA sequence: TGTGCCAGTAGTCCCCGGTCCGGTTTAGGGGATCGCAATGAGCAGTTCTTC. This chain links TRBV19 with TRBJ2-1; D may be TRBD1 (5 bases). V was shortened by 5 bases and J by 6 bases, with 23 bases between the two germline ends. The CDR3 contains 17 residues. From germline, CDR1 is LNHDA and CDR2 SQIVND (reference sequence).

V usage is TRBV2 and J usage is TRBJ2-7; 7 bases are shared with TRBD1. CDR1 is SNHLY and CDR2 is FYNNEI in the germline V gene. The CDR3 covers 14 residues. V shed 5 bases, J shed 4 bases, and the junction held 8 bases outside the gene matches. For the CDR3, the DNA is TGTGCCAGCAGTCCCGGTAGGGGGCATTACGAGCAGTACTTC. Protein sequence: CASSPGRGHYEQYF.

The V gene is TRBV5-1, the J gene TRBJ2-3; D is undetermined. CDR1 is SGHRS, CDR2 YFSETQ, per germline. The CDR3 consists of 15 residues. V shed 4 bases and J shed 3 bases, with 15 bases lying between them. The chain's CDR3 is CASSLPLGQTDTQYF. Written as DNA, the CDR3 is TGCGCCAGCAGCCTCCCCCTTGGGCAGACAGATACGCAGTATTTT.

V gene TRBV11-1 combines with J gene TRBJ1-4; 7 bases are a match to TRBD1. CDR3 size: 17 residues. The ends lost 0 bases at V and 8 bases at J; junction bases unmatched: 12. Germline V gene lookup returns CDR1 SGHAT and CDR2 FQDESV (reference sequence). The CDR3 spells CASSLAIDRATREKLFF. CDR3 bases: TGTGCCAGCAGCTTAGCCATAGACAGGGCCACGAGGGAAAAACTGTTTTTT.

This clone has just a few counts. CDR3 loop: CASTINPTGGQNEQYF. CDR3 bases: TGTGCCAGCACCATAAATCCGACAGGGGGCCAGAACGAGCAGTACTTC. V gene TRBV11-1 combines with J gene TRBJ2-7, with 10 bases lining up with TRBD1. Per germline, CDR1 SGHAT and CDR2 FQDESV (reference sequence). Trimming took 7 bases from V and 5 from J; bases not matched to a gene: 14. This CDR3 spans 16 amino acids.

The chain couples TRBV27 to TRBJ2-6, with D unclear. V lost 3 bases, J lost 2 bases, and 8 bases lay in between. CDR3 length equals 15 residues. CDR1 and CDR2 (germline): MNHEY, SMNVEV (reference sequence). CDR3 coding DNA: TGTGCCAGCAGTTTCGGTCGCGCTGGGGCCAACGTCCTGACTTTC. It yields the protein CASSFGRAGANVLTF.

CDR3 region: CSAGGRAGYTF. The CDR3 DNA follows: TGCAGTGCCGGGGGACGAGCTGGCTACACCTTC. The V call is TRBV20-1, the J call TRBJ1-2, with D tentatively TRBD1 (5 bases). The CDR3 covers 11 residues. V was trimmed by 6 bases and J by 7 bases, leaving 12 bases between them. The germline V gene has CDR1 DFQATT and CDR2 SNEGSKA (reference sequence).

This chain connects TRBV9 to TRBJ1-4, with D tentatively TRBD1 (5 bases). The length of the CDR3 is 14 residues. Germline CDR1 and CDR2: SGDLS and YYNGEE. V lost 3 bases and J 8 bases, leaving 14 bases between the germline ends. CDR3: CASSAPGGGEKLFF. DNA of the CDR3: TGTGCCAGCAGCGCCCCGGGGGGGGGAGAAAAACTGTTTTTT.

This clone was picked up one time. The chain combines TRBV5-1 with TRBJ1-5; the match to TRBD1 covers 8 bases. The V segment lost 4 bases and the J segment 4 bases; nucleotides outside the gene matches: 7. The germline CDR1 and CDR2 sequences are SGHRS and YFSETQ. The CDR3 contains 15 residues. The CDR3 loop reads CASSEQGAQNQPQHF. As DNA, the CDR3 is TGCGCCAGCAGCGAGCAGGGGGCCCAGAATCAGCCCCAGCATTTT.

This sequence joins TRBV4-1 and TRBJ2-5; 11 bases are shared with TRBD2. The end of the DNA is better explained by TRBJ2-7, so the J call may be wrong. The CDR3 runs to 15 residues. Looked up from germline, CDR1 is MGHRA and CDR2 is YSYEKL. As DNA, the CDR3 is TGCGCCAGCAGCCACGGACTAGCGGGTAATTACGAGCAGTACTTC. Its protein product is CASSHGLAGNYEQYF.

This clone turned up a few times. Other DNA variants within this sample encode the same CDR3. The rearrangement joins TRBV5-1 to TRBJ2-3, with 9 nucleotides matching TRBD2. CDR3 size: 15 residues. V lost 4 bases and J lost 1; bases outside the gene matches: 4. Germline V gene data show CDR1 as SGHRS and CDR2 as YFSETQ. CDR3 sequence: CASSPLAGGTDTQYF. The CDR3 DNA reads TGCGCCAGCAGCCCCTTAGCGGGGGGCACAGATACGCAGTATTTT.

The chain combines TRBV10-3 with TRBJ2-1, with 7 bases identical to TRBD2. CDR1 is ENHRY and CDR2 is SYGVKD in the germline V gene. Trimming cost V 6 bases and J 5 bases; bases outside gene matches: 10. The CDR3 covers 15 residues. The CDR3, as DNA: TGTGCCATCAGCCTTTCGGGGGAGGGCCACAATGAGCAGTTCTTC. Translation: CAISLSGEGHNEQFF.

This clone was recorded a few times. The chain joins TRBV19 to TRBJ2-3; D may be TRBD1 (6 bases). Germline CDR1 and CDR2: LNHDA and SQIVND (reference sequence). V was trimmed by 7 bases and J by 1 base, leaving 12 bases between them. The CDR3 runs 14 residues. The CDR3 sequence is CASTTGRGTDTQYF. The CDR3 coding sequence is TGTGCCAGTACGACAGGACGAGGCACAGATACGCAGTATTTT.

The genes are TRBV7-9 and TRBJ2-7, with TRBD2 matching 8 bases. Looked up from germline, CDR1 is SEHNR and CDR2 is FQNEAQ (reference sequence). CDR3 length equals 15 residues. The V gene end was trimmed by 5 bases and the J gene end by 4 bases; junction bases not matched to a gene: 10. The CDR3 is CASSPRREEGYEQYF. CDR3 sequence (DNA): TGTGCCAGCAGCCCCAGGCGGGAGGAAGGTTACGAGCAGTACTTC.

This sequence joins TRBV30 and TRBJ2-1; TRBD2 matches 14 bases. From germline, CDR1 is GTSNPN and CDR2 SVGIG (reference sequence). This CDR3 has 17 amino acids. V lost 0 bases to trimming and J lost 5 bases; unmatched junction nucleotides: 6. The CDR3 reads CAWSVLTSGRAHNEQFF. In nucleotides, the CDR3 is TGTGCCTGGAGTGTACTGACTAGCGGGAGGGCCCACAATGAGCAGTTCTTC.

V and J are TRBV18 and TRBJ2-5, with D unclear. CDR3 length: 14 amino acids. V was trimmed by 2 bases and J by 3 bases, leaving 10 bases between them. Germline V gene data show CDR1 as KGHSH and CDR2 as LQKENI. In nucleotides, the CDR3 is TGTGCCAGCTCACCAATGATCCGGGAAGAGACCCAGTACTTC. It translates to CASSPMIREETQYF.

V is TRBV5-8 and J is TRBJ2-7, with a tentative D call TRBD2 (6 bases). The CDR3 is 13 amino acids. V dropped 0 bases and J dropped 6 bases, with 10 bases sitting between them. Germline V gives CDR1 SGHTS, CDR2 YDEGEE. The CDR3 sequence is CASSLELASEQYF. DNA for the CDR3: TGTGCCAGCAGCTTGGAACTAGCATCCGAGCAGTACTTC.

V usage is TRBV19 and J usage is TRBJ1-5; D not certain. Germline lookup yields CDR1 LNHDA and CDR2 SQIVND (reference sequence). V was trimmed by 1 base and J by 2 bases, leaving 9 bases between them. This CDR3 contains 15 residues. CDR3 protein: CASSIGGNGNQPQHF. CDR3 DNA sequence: TGTGCCAGTAGTATAGGCGGGAATGGCAATCAGCCCCAGCATTTT.

The CDR3 here is CASSYAGLDNTGELFF. The CDR3 DNA reads as TGTGCCAGCTCTTACGCGGGACTAGATAACACCGGGGAGCTGTTTTTT. This chain uses TRBV18 with TRBJ2-2, with 8 bases identical to TRBD2. V trimming: 6 bases; J trimming: 2 bases; junction bases outside the gene matches: 8. CDR3 length: 16 residues. The germline gives CDR1 KGHSH, CDR2 LQKENI.

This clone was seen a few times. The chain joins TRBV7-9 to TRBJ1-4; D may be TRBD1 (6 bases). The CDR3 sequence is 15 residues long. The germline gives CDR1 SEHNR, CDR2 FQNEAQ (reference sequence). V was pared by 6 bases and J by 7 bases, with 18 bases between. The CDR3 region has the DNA TGTGCCAGCAGACCGCGCACAGGGTTTGGTGAAAAACTGTTTTTT. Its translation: CASRPRTGFGEKLFF.

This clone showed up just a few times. The CDR3 spells CAWSQDETQYF. For the CDR3, the DNA is TGTGCCTGGAGTCAGGATGAGACCCAGTACTTC. This chain connects TRBV30 to TRBJ2-5; D is unresolved. CDR1 is GTSNPN and CDR2 is SVGIG in the germline V gene (reference sequence). The CDR3 consists of 11 residues. Trimming shortened V by 2 bases and J by 5 bases, and 6 bases separated the two germline ends.